This is a list of T cell receptor beta chains from one sample in a study of T cell responses to AZD1222 COVID-19 vaccine. TCRdb's copy holds only in-frame clones and misses some; the assay was immunoSEQ multiplex PCR. Of about 110,000 clones listed, about nine tenths are singletons. Here the sequenced sample was peripheral blood, taken on day 0 of AZD1222 vaccination. These receptors were collected from an adult in good health. CDR3s leave out the opening cysteine and the closing phenylalanine or tryptophan. A clone size is listed for some rows: how often the clone was seen (once, few, many), or a class if it is expanded.

v_call cdr3_length clone_size cdr3_aa
TRBV29-1 10 few SSGTGVGEAF
TRBV19 14 NA ASSIARQAGSQPQH
TRBV30 12 NA AWSVGSTAYEQY
TRBV5-6 12 NA ASTRRGAPGELF
TRBV13 10 NA ASSAQGGEQY
TRBV7-8 11 NA ASSGTGNYEQY
TRBV7-6 15 NA ASSLVPSAKNTGELF
TRBV18 13 few ASSPGTGRSGPLH
TRBV5-1 10 NA ASSRLGDGYT
TRBV7-8 12 NA ASSLGTGPREQY
TRBV9 15 NA ASSLYPTPRDSTEAF
TRBV9 11 NA ASSLTGNTEAF
TRBV18 14 NA ASSPNRGTGEGEQY
TRBV19 10 NA ASSIAGGVAF
TRBV14 15 NA ASSFSPGTRARSEQF
TRBV19 10 NA ASSIGRGELF
TRBV7-6 14 NA ASSPAGGRGDYEQY
TRBV6-2/TRBV6-3 13 NA ASSYSIGDQETQY
TRBV3-1/TRBV3-2 13 NA ASSQREGLGNTIY
TRBV4-1 10 NA ASKARDYGYT
TRBV7-9 11 NA ASRNRDLETQY
TRBV6-6 12 NA ASSYWQGAEKLF
TRBV27 12 many ASSPWDTRFELF
TRBV18 10 once ASSPVGEKLF
TRBV6-1 18 NA ASSEVHGAGGLRSYNEQF
TRBV4-1 11 NA ASSQDPGDGYT
TRBV18 12 NA ASSLLQNQETQY
TRBV9 13 once ASSPQTGSDTEAF
TRBV4-2 14 NA ASSLTVAGGPDTQY
TRBV19 11 NA ASGRDNNYGYT
TRBV5-4 13 NA ASSLTQGVGETQY
TRBV7-8 12 NA ASSPGGTNEKLF
TRBV6-5 13 NA ASTPGGSGANVLT
TRBV6-5 9 NA ASKWSDEQF
TRBV7-9 10 NA ASSQGQSEAF
TRBV3-1/TRBV3-2 14 NA ASSQGLLAHQETQY
TRBV19 12 NA ASSISGRDNEQF
TRBV3-1/TRBV3-2 11 NA ASSPAGHLEAF
TRBV7-9 11 NA ASSPRQGNGYT
TRBV18 9 NA ASSPTYEQY
TRBV6-2/TRBV6-3 16 NA ASSYPRDTPKDAYGYT
TRBV3-1/TRBV3-2 10 few ASSPGWYGYT